This T cell receptor beta chain was captured by sequencing in a study of T cell responses to AZD1222 COVID-19 vaccine. Note on this clone: No antigen is known for it.

TCRdb's table, derived via immunoSEQ multiplex PCR, lists solely in-frame clones and lacks some. Of under 70,000 clones listed, about 80% are singletons. The study, taken as a whole, reports: Donors were largely white British and mainly female; clonal diversity was possibly underestimated. In the spike-specific TCR repertoire, nearly half reportedly target unmutated variant regions. Spike-specific TCR depth and breadth grew after two AZD1222 doses. It was only after the peak T cell response that any repertoires were sampled.

This sample comprised peripheral blood, obtained 28 days after the second AZD1222 dose. The TCR comes from an adult who received the AZD1222 COVID-19 vaccine.

The CDR3 DNA follows: TGCGCCAGCAGCTCGGACAGGGTCCGCCCGCAGTTCTTC. Translated: CASSSDRVRPQFF. This rearrangement joins TRBV5-1 to TRBJ2-1; 8 bases are a match to TRBD1. Germline CDR1 is SGHRS and CDR2 is YFSETQ. The CDR3 is made up of 13 amino acids. The J segment lost 12 bases and the V segment lost 3 bases, leaving 8 bases of the junction unmatched.